The next 19 T cell receptor beta chains were all read from a single sample in a study of T cells after yellow fever vaccination. Each CDR3 protein is one row after TCRdb ran MiXCR on the 5' RACE reads. Here the sample spans some 350,000 distinct CDR3 sequences, 3% to 4.5% being singletons. The source was PBMCs, collected 5 days after the yellow fever booster vaccination. These receptors were taken from a young man who received the YFV17D yellow fever vaccine.

V usage is TRBV10-2 and J usage is TRBJ1-1, with TRBD1 as a possible D gene (6 bases). The CDR3 length is 14 residues. From germline, CDR1 is WSHSY and CDR2 SAAADI. The V end lost 5 bases, the J end lost 6 bases, and 16 bases lay between the germline ends. CDR3 in amino acids: CASSSAQGFPEAFF. The CDR3 coding sequence is TGCGCCAGCAGTAGCGCGCAGGGGTTCCCTGAAGCTTTCTTT.

This clonotype appeared a few times. The V call is TRBV5-5, the J call TRBJ2-4; 11 bases align to TRBD1. Trimming at V came to 5 bases and at J to 8 bases, leaving 3 bases not matched to a gene. The CDR3 has 13 residues. Germline V gives CDR1 SGHKS, CDR2 YYEKEE (reference sequence). The CDR3 DNA reads as TGTGCCAGCAGGCAGGGACAGGGGGACATTCAGTACTTC. Protein: CASRQGQGDIQYF.

This chain joins TRBV11-2 and TRBJ2-3, with D possibly TRBD2 on 5 matching bases. V lost 5 bases and J 6 bases, leaving 15 bases between the germline ends. The CDR3 covers 14 residues. CDR1 is SGHAT, CDR2 FQNNGV, per germline. Written as DNA, the CDR3 is TGTGCCAGCAGCGTCGACCGGGGTCGGGATACGCAGTATTTT. It encodes CASSVDRGRDTQYF.

This clonotype has just a few counts. The chain has TRBV5-1 and TRBJ2-1; D ambiguous. Trimming left V 2 bases short and J 7 bases short, with 7 bases between. Germline CDR1 SGHRS, CDR2 YFSETQ. The CDR3 is 12 residues long. Here the CDR3 DNA reads TGCGCCAGCAGCTTCCCACCGAATGAGCAGTTCTTC. It codes for CASSFPPNEQFF.

J is TRBJ1-1 and V is TRBV3-1; D not resolved. Germline V CDR1 and CDR2: LGHDT, YNNKEL (reference sequence). V lost 3 bases and J 4 bases, leaving 6 bases between the germline ends. There are 12 residues in the CDR3. CDR3 nucleotides: TGTGCCAGCAGCCAGAGCGCCACTGAAGCTTTCTTT. It yields the protein CASSQSATEAFF.

This clonotype was detected ten times or more. The chain recombines TRBV28 with TRBJ2-4; 9 nucleotides agree with TRBD1. The CDR3 contains 18 residues. Germline V gives CDR1 MDHEN, CDR2 SYDVKM. Trimming cost V 6 bases and J 3 bases; bases outside gene matches: 15. The DNA for the CDR3 is TGTGCCAGCAGCCCCCGTCCCGGGACAGGGTCGGGCAAAAACATTCAGTACTTC. Amino acid sequence: CASSPRPGTGSGKNIQYF.

This clonotype was counted many times. The J gene is TRBJ1-1, the V gene TRBV4-3; 8 bases are a match to TRBD1. In germline, CDR1 is LGHNA, CDR2 YSLEER. Germline trimming cut 1 base from V and 1 base from J; bases unmatched to any gene: 5. This CDR3 comprises 16 residues. Here the CDR3 reads CASSQGQGKANTEAFF. The CDR3 DNA sequence: TGCGCCAGCAGCCAAGGACAGGGGAAGGCGAACACTGAAGCTTTCTTT.

The chain links TRBV29-1 to TRBJ2-7; D may be TRBD1 (6 bases). Germline V gives CDR1 SQVTM, CDR2 ANQGSEA. This CDR3 spans 14 amino acids. Trimming removed 1 base from V and 2 bases from J, with 12 bases in between. The CDR3 is CSVEVQGDTYEQYV. The CDR3, as DNA: TGCAGCGTTGAAGTACAGGGAGACACCTACGAGCAGTACGTC.

The chain combines TRBV29-1 with TRBJ2-5; possibly TRBD1 for D (6 bases). The germline V gene has CDR1 SQVTM and CDR2 ANQGSEA. The CDR3 loop spans 11 amino acids. V lost 8 bases and J 7 bases, leaving 14 bases between the germline ends. CDR3 bases: TGCAGCCTCCTATTAGGGGGGACCCAGTACTTC. It specifies CSLLLGGTQYF.

This clonotype was seen a few times. The chain employs TRBV11-2 and TRBJ2-1; maybe TRBD2 (5 bases). V was trimmed by 5 bases and J by 3 bases, leaving 14 bases between them. The germline CDR1 and CDR2 sequences are SGHAT and FQNNGV. The CDR3 consists of 15 residues. In DNA, the CDR3 is TGTGCCAGCAGCCCTTCGTCCCGGGACTACAATGAGCAGTTCTTC. This codes for CASSPSSRDYNEQFF.

There are a few counts of this clonotype. The rearrangement uses TRBV5-4 and TRBJ1-2; 8 bases are shared with TRBD1. V shed 4 bases and J 3 bases; nucleotides not matched to a gene: 8. CDR1 and CDR2 from the germline V gene are SGHNT and YYREEE (reference sequence). The CDR3 is 15 residues long. CDR3 region: CASSPNWGQDYGYTF. DNA for the CDR3: TGTGCCAGCAGCCCGAATTGGGGACAGGACTATGGCTACACCTTC.

V and J are TRBV9 and TRBJ1-2; D unresolved. This CDR3 comprises 16 residues. Germline-derived CDR1 and CDR2 are SGDLS and YYNGEE. The V end was cut by 2 bases, the J end by 4 bases, with 18 bases between. The CDR3 DNA is TGTGCCAGCAGCGTCATCGGTTCCGGGATCGGCTATGGCTACACCTTC. Translation: CASSVIGSGIGYGYTF.

The J gene is TRBJ1-6, the V gene TRBV4-2; 10 positions agree with TRBD1. V was clipped by 2 bases and J by 10 bases; unmatched bases: 5. This CDR3 is 15 amino acids long. The V gene's germline CDR1 is LGHNA and CDR2 YNFKEQ. The CDR3 DNA reads TGTGCCAGCAGCCAATTGGACAGGGGGAACTCACCCCTCCACTTT. It specifies CASSQLDRGNSPLHF.

This clonotype was observed many times. This chain uses TRBV7-2 with TRBJ1-1; D is unresolved. Per the germline V gene, CDR1 is SGHTA and CDR2 is FQGNSA. CDR3 length equals 12 residues. V was cut by 1 base and J by 5 bases, with 5 bases left in between. CDR3 amino acids: CASSLEWTEAFF. CDR3 coding DNA: TGTGCCAGCAGCTTAGAGTGGACTGAAGCTTTCTTT.

The chain couples TRBV7-3 to TRBJ2-5; D might be TRBD1 or TRBD2, each matching 5 bases. Germline V gene lookup returns CDR1 SGHTA and CDR2 FQGTGA. V was pared by 5 bases and J by 5 bases, with 21 bases between. This CDR3 is built from 16 residues. CDR3 region: CASSALGPTNRETQYF. The DNA of the CDR3 is TGTGCCAGCAGCGCTCTGGGACCGACAAACCGGGAGACCCAGTACTTC.

J is TRBJ2-7 and V is TRBV6-1; the D gene could be TRBD1 or TRBD2 (5 bases each). This CDR3 contains 13 residues. Trimming cost V 6 bases and J 4 bases, with 13 bases left between them. The V gene's germline CDR1 is MNHNS and CDR2 SASEGT. The CDR3 nucleotides read TGTGCCAGCAGCGGGACCGAGACATACGAGCAGTACTTC. Translating gives CASSGTETYEQYF.

This rearrangement joins TRBV6-1 to TRBJ2-7, with D possibly being TRBD1 or TRBD2 (5 bases each). Germline CDR1 is MNHNS and CDR2 is SASEGT. CDR3 length: 14 amino acids. V lost 3 bases and J lost 0, with 9 bases in between. The CDR3 protein is CASSDPGGSYEQYV. The DNA for the CDR3 is TGTGCCAGCAGTGATCCTGGGGGCTCCTACGAGCAGTACGTC.

This clonotype appeared many times. Here the CDR3 reads CSARAAAASSYEQYF. For the CDR3, the DNA is TGCAGTGCTAGAGCCGCCGCCGCCAGCTCCTACGAGCAGTACTTC. This rearrangement joins TRBV20-1 to TRBJ2-7, with D hard to call. This CDR3 is 15 amino acids long. The germline V gene encodes CDR1 DFQATT and CDR2 SNEGSKA (reference sequence). V lost 1 base and J lost 0, with 13 bases in between.

This clonotype was seen only a few times. V and J are TRBV9 and TRBJ1-6; TRBD1 agrees at 9 bases. V shed 0 bases, J shed 9 bases, and the junction held 4 bases outside the gene matches. The CDR3 has 15 amino acids. Germline CDR1 is SGDLS and CDR2 is YYNGEE. This chain's CDR3 is CASSVAGTGTSPLHF. CDR3 sequence (DNA): TGTGCCAGCAGCGTAGCTGGGACAGGGACTTCACCCCTCCACTTT. Full variable domain (remainder filled in from reference TRBV9 and TRBJ1-6): DSGVTQTPKHLITATGQRVTLRCSPRSGDLSVYWYQQSLDQGLQFLIQYYNGEERAKGNILERFSAQQFPDLHSELNLSSLELGDSALYFCASSVAGTGTSPLHFGNGTRLTVT.